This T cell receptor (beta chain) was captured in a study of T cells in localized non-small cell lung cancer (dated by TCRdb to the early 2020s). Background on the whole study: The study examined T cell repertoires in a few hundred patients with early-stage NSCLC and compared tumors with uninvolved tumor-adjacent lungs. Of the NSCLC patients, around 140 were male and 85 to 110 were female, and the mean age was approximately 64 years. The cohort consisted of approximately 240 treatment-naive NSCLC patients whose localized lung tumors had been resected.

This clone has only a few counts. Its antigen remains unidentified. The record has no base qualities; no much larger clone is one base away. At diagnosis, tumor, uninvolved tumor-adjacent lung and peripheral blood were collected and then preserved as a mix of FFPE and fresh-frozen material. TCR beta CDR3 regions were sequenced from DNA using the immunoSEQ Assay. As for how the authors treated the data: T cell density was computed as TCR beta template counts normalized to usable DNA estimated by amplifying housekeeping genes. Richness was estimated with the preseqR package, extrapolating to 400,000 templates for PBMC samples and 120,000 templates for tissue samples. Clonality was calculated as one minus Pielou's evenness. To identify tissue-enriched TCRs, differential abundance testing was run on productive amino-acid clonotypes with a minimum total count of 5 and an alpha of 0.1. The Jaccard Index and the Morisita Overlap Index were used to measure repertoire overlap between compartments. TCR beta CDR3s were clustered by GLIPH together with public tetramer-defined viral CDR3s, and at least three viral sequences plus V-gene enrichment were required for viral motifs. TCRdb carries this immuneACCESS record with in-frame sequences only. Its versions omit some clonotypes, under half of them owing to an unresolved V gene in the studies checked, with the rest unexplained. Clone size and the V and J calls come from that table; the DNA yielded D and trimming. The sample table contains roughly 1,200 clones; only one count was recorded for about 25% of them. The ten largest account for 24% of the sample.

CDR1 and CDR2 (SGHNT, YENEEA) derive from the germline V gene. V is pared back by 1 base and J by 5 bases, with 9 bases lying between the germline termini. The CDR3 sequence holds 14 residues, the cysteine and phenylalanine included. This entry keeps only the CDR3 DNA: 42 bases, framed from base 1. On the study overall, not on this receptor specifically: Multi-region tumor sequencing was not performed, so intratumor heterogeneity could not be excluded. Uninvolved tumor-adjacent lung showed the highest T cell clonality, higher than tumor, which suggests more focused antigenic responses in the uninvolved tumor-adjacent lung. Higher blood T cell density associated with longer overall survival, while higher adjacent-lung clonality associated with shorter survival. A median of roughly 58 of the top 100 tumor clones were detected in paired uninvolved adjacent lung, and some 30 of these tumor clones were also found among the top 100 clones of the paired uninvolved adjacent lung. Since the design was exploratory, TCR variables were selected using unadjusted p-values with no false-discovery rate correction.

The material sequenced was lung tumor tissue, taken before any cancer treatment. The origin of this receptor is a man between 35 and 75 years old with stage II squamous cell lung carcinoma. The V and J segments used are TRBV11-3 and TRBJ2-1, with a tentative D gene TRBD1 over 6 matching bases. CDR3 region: CASSLVWTDNEQFF. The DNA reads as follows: TGTGCCAGCAGCTTAGTATGGACAGACAATGAGCAGTTCTTC.